The rows below give T cell receptor beta chains drawn from one sample of a study of blood T cell repertoires in COVID-19. Clones were read by immunoSEQ multiplex PCR, and TCRdb kept only the in-frame ones, dropping some. The sample includes roughly 180,000 clones, approximately 85% of them seen just once. Sequenced material: peripheral blood. These receptors were taken from a man aged 55 to 69 who had recovered from COVID-19. CDR3s leave out the opening cysteine and the closing phenylalanine or tryptophan. D genes are given only for firm matches.

j_call: TRBJ2-5
v_call: TRBV29-1
d_call: NA
cdr3_aa: SVPSTETQETQY

j_call: TRBJ2-5
v_call: TRBV28
d_call: NA
cdr3_aa: ASSLFQETQY

j_call: TRBJ2-3
v_call: TRBV7-9
d_call: TRBD2
cdr3_aa: ASSLVLAGGPDTQY

j_call: TRBJ1-1
v_call: TRBV10-3
d_call: NA
cdr3_aa: AITGSGAANTEAF

j_call: TRBJ1-1
v_call: TRBV4-1
d_call: NA
cdr3_aa: ASSQATPGQRNTEAF

j_call: TRBJ1-1
v_call: TRBV24-1
d_call: TRBD1
cdr3_aa: ATSDSGTGRTEAF

j_call: TRBJ1-1
v_call: TRBV3-1/TRBV3-2
d_call: TRBD1
cdr3_aa: ASSQAVGQATNTEAF

j_call: TRBJ1-6
v_call: TRBV5-4
d_call: NA
cdr3_aa: ASSLATADSPLH

j_call: TRBJ2-5
v_call: TRBV3-1/TRBV3-2
d_call: NA
cdr3_aa: ASSPGLQETQY

j_call: TRBJ2-3
v_call: TRBV30
d_call: NA
cdr3_aa: AWSKIRDTQY

j_call: TRBJ1-6
v_call: TRBV6-5
d_call: NA
cdr3_aa: ASTPRAYNSPLH

j_call: TRBJ1-4
v_call: TRBV27
d_call: NA
cdr3_aa: ASSSAGDPNEKLF

j_call: TRBJ1-1
v_call: TRBV11-2
d_call: NA
cdr3_aa: ASSLVGEGTEAF

j_call: TRBJ2-5
v_call: TRBV6-6
d_call: NA
cdr3_aa: ASSYSPGHQETQY

j_call: TRBJ1-2
v_call: TRBV7-9
d_call: NA
cdr3_aa: ASSSGGLTSGYT

j_call: TRBJ2-7
v_call: TRBV12-3/TRBV12-4
d_call: TRBD1
cdr3_aa: ASTRATGGEQY

j_call: TRBJ2-1
v_call: TRBV7-2
d_call: NA
cdr3_aa: ASSLAESLKEF

j_call: TRBJ1-2
v_call: TRBV27
d_call: NA
cdr3_aa: ASRANYGYT

j_call: TRBJ2-5
v_call: TRBV11-2
d_call: TRBD2
cdr3_aa: ASSLATGRGGLGTQY

j_call: TRBJ1-5
v_call: TRBV3-1/TRBV3-2
d_call: NA
cdr3_aa: ASSQALNQPQH

j_call: TRBJ2-2
v_call: TRBV9
d_call: TRBD1
cdr3_aa: ASSTRGPGELF

j_call: TRBJ2-3
v_call: TRBV29-1
d_call: TRBD2
cdr3_aa: SVEPAGLDTQY

j_call: TRBJ1-1
v_call: TRBV4-1
d_call: TRBD1
cdr3_aa: ASSQPRWDRGARGTEAF

j_call: TRBJ2-1
v_call: TRBV18
d_call: NA
cdr3_aa: ASSLGMGGDEQF

j_call: TRBJ2-7
v_call: TRBV7-8
d_call: NA
cdr3_aa: ASGESWFTGSSYEQY

j_call: TRBJ2-3
v_call: TRBV7-2
d_call: NA
cdr3_aa: ASSFSGPTDTQY

j_call: TRBJ2-3
v_call: TRBV15
d_call: NA
cdr3_aa: ATSRGRGSSDTQY

j_call: TRBJ1-2
v_call: TRBV11-2
d_call: NA
cdr3_aa: ASSLGRTGLGYT

j_call: TRBJ2-7
v_call: TRBV2
d_call: TRBD2
cdr3_aa: ASKVAGVSYEQY

j_call: TRBJ1-6
v_call: TRBV6-5
d_call: NA
cdr3_aa: ASSYGGGAQPSPLH

j_call: TRBJ2-1
v_call: TRBV6-5
d_call: NA
cdr3_aa: ASSPADEQF

j_call: TRBJ2-1
v_call: TRBV9
d_call: NA
cdr3_aa: ASSVEGDSYNEQF

j_call: TRBJ2-2
v_call: TRBV6-6
d_call: NA
cdr3_aa: ASSRPPGDTGELF

j_call: TRBJ2-5
v_call: TRBV5-1
d_call: TRBD2
cdr3_aa: ASSSGLAQETQY

j_call: TRBJ1-4
v_call: TRBV14
d_call: TRBD1
cdr3_aa: ASSPGQGEKLF

j_call: TRBJ2-5
v_call: TRBV19
d_call: TRBD2
cdr3_aa: ASSISRGVQETQY

j_call: TRBJ2-5
v_call: TRBV7-2
d_call: TRBD2
cdr3_aa: ASSYTSGYNRRQVTQY

j_call: TRBJ1-3
v_call: TRBV7-8
d_call: NA
cdr3_aa: ASSLDAVNTIY

j_call: TRBJ2-5
v_call: TRBV5-1
d_call: NA
cdr3_aa: ASSLVTQETQY

j_call: TRBJ1-1
v_call: TRBV6-5
d_call: NA
cdr3_aa: ASSYRGKNTEAF

j_call: TRBJ2-5
v_call: TRBV6-5
d_call: NA
cdr3_aa: ASRAGWGQETQY

j_call: TRBJ2-5
v_call: TRBV3-1/TRBV3-2
d_call: NA
cdr3_aa: ASSQLFAPQY

j_call: TRBJ2-7
v_call: TRBV5-1
d_call: TRBD2
cdr3_aa: ASSLGTSHYEQY

j_call: TRBJ1-6
v_call: TRBV6-5
d_call: NA
cdr3_aa: AIEQGRGGVSPLH

j_call: TRBJ2-2
v_call: TRBV29-1
d_call: TRBD1
cdr3_aa: SADRGSTGELF

j_call: TRBJ1-1
v_call: TRBV6-6
d_call: NA
cdr3_aa: ASYTTQGGTEAF

j_call: TRBJ1-2
v_call: TRBV4-1
d_call: NA
cdr3_aa: ASSQDPGFDYGYT

j_call: TRBJ2-3
v_call: TRBV9
d_call: TRBD2
cdr3_aa: ASSVQPLAGGADTQY

j_call: TRBJ1-2
v_call: TRBV4-1
d_call: TRBD1
cdr3_aa: ASSQVPGGTGYT

j_call: TRBJ1-4
v_call: TRBV4-1
d_call: TRBD1
cdr3_aa: ASSRQGINEKLF

j_call: TRBJ2-2
v_call: TRBV3-1/TRBV3-2
d_call: NA
cdr3_aa: ASSQDDTGSGELF

j_call: TRBJ1-1
v_call: TRBV2
d_call: NA
cdr3_aa: ASSFRPGNTEAF